This T cell receptor (beta chain) was documented in a study of molecular identifiers for immune sequencing clone quantification. Findings of the study overall: Whereas naive cells kept under 1% of molecules in clones above 20 RNA copies, such clones held over 99% in effectors.

It was with previously described methods and listed TCR primers that bulk TCR libraries were made. One entry per CDR3 protein, called by TCRdb with MiXCR from the PCR reads. The data hold about 640,000 distinct CDR3 sequences, with just under 20% observed a single time. The CDR3 is 16 amino acids. The sorting of naive CD8 T cells used the CD8+CD4-CCR7+CD45RA+ phenotype. Concerning this clonotype itself: Its specificity is unknown. Germline and junction disagree at one end, which may indicate a read error.

The sequenced material came from naive CD8+ T cells from blood, with Jurkat cell RNA spiked in. Subset: FACS-sorted CD8+CD4-CCR7+CD45RA+ naive T cells. This clonotype originated in a human donor in good health. Some libraries in this study had Jurkat cell RNA spiked in. The V and J genes are TRBV12-3 or TRBV12-4 and TRBJ1-2, with 7 bases that match TRBD1. The CDR3 region has the DNA TGTGCCAGCAGCCCCGCCCGGACAGGCTGGAACTGTGGCTACACCTTC. Residues: CASSPARTGWNCGYTF.